Presented here are 29 T cell receptor beta chains from one specimen sequenced in a study of T cells after yellow fever vaccination. TCRdb called the 5' RACE reads again in MiXCR, with one record for every CDR3 protein. The sample includes 300,000 or so distinct CDR3 sequences, about 4% of them seen just once. The sample consisted of PBMCs, taken 5 days after the yellow fever booster vaccination. The receptors stem from a young man who received the YFV17D yellow fever vaccine.

The chain joins TRBV25-1 to TRBJ2-7; 7 nucleotides agree with TRBD2. The V and J ends lost 5 bases and 7 bases, in that order; junction bases with no gene match: 5. Germline CDR1 MGHDK, CDR2 SYGVNS. The CDR3 extends over 12 amino acids. The CDR3 DNA reads TGTGCCAGCAGTACACCCGGGGGGGAGCAGTACTTC. Translation: CASSTPGGEQYF.

A few counts support this clonotype. V is TRBV7-2 and J is TRBJ1-1, with D uncertain. Germline values: CDR1 SGHTA, CDR2 FQGNSA. The V and J ends lost 6 bases and 1 base respectively, with 12 bases between them. CDR3 size: 14 residues. The CDR3 protein is CASRSGWGNTEAFF. Here the CDR3 DNA reads TGTGCCAGCAGGTCCGGGTGGGGGAACACTGAAGCTTTCTTT. Supplemented by reference TRBV7-2 and TRBJ1-1, the full variable domain reads GAGVSQSPSNKVTEKGKDVELRCDPISGHTALYWYRQSLGQGLEFLIYFQGNSAPDKSGLPSDRFSAERTGGSVSTLTIQRTQQEDSAVYLCASRSGWGNTEAFFGQGTRLTVV.

The chain joins TRBV5-5 to TRBJ1-6, with D perhaps TRBD1 (6 bases). Trimming pared 2 bases from V and 7 bases from J, leaving 16 bases between. The CDR3 is 16 residues long. Per germline, CDR1 SGHKS and CDR2 YYEKEE (reference sequence). CDR3 sequence (DNA): TGTGCCAGCAGCTTTCCGGGACAACCGCGAAATTCACCCCTCCACTTT. Protein product: CASSFPGQPRNSPLHF.

In its sample, this clonotype was seen many times. This chain joins TRBV7-2 and TRBJ2-3, with D tentatively TRBD1 (7 bases). Per the germline V gene, CDR1 is SGHTA and CDR2 is FQGNSA. The V gene lost 1 base and the J gene lost 5 bases, with 10 bases spanning the gap. This CDR3 contains 14 residues. CDR3 nucleotide sequence: TGTGCCAGCAGCTTAGACAGGGGAGGAGATACGCAGTATTTT. It encodes CASSLDRGGDTQYF. Together with reference TRBV7-2 and TRBJ2-3, the CDR3 gives the full variable domain: GAGVSQSPSNKVTEKGKDVELRCDPISGHTALYWYRQSLGQGLEFLIYFQGNSAPDKSGLPSDRFSAERTGGSVSTLTIQRTQQEDSAVYLCASSLDRGGDTQYFGPGTRLTVL.

The chain uses TRBV20-1 and TRBJ1-1, with D perhaps TRBD1 (5 bases). Per germline, CDR1 DFQATT and CDR2 SNEGSKA (reference sequence). The CDR3 contains 13 residues. Trimming stripped 0 bases from V and 10 bases from J, with 15 bases between. DNA of the CDR3: TGCAGTGCTAGAGAAGGGGTGACGGGGAGAGCTTTCTTT. Amino acid sequence: CSAREGVTGRAFF.

This clonotype was detected many times. V is TRBV4-3 and J is TRBJ1-2; 7 bases are a match to TRBD1. In germline, CDR1 is LGHNA, CDR2 YSLEER. This CDR3 contains 16 residues. V lost 2 bases, J lost 6 bases, and 12 bases stayed unmatched. The CDR3 spells CASSQTGAPVWHGYTF. CDR3 nucleotides: TGCGCCAGCAGCCAAACAGGGGCACCCGTTTGGCATGGCTACACCTTC.

The chain employs TRBV7-6 and TRBJ2-1; a weak D match, TRBD2 (6 bases). V was shortened by 2 bases and J by 4 bases, with 12 bases between the two germline ends. Germline assignment: CDR1 SGHVS and CDR2 FNYEAQ. The CDR3 is 15 residues long. The chain's CDR3 is CASSLSGDNYNEQFF. In DNA form, the CDR3 reads TGTGCCAGCAGCTTATCGGGAGATAATTACAATGAGCAGTTCTTC.

This clonotype came up a few times. The rearrangement uses TRBV5-1 and TRBJ2-1; D tentatively reads TRBD1 or TRBD2 (6 bases each). The length of the CDR3 is 17 residues. Per the germline V gene, CDR1 is SGHRS and CDR2 is YFSETQ. V was trimmed by 0 bases and J by 4 bases, leaving 17 bases between them. The CDR3 protein is CASSLGGGSSDYNEQFF. CDR3 DNA: TGCGCCAGCAGCTTGGGAGGGGGGTCCTCAGATTACAATGAGCAGTTCTTC.

The table lists this clonotype with a few counts. The J gene is TRBJ2-3, the V gene TRBV24-1; D is possibly TRBD1 or TRBD2 (5 bases each). CDR3 length: 16 amino acids. Trimming took off 5 bases at V and 2 bases at J, with 16 bases between the two ends. Looked up from germline, CDR1 is KGHDR and CDR2 is SFDVKD. CDR3 sequence reads: CATSVGWGKNTDTQYF. The CDR3 coding sequence is TGTGCCACCAGTGTTGGTTGGGGGAAAAACACAGATACGCAGTATTTT.

This chain uses TRBV28 with TRBJ2-7, with 10 bases lining up with TRBD1. V shed 8 bases, J shed 3 bases, and the junction held 4 bases outside the gene matches. Germline lookup yields CDR1 MDHEN and CDR2 SYDVKM. The CDR3 length is 13 residues. The CDR3 loop reads CASPTGGVYEQYV. The CDR3 nucleotides read TGTGCCAGCCCGACAGGGGGCGTCTACGAGCAGTACGTC.

This clonotype appeared a few times. The chain employs TRBV7-9 and TRBJ2-2, with D perhaps TRBD1 (6 bases). The CDR3 spans 19 residues. The V end was cut by 4 bases, the J end by 1 base, with 22 bases between. Germline V gene sequence: CDR1 SEHNR, CDR2 FQNEAQ (reference sequence). This CDR3 reads CASSSGQQGTHRNTGELFF. CDR3 nucleotide sequence: TGTGCCAGCAGCTCGGGACAACAGGGAACGCACAGGAACACCGGGGAGCTGTTTTTT. The full variable domain, in which reference TRBV7-9 and TRBJ2-2 provide the parts outside the CDR3, is DTGVSQNPRHKITKRGQNVTFRCDPISEHNRLYWYRQTLGQGPEFLTYFQNEAQLEKSRLLSDRFSAERPKGSFSTLEIQRTEQGDSAMYLCASSSGQQGTHRNTGELFFGEGSRLTVL.

V and J are TRBV9 and TRBJ1-2; D is unresolved. The V and J ends lost 3 bases and 4 bases respectively, with 16 bases between them. Per germline, CDR1 SGDLS and CDR2 YYNGEE. The CDR3 runs 15 residues. CDR3 in DNA: TGTGCCAGCAGCGCAAGTGGCGGTCCCGGCTATGGCTACACCTTC. Its protein is CASSASGGPGYGYTF.

The J gene is TRBJ1-1, the V gene TRBV5-1, with no clear D. Germline lookup yields CDR1 SGHRS and CDR2 YFSETQ. Trimming removed 0 bases from V and 2 bases from J, with 14 bases in between. There are 16 residues in the CDR3. The CDR3 sequence is CASSLEAVTRNTEAFF. As DNA, the CDR3 is TGCGCCAGCAGCTTGGAGGCAGTTACGCGAAACACTGAAGCTTTCTTT.

This clonotype has just a few counts. J is TRBJ2-3 and V is TRBV6-5; perhaps TRBD1 as D (6 bases). CDR1 is MNHEY and CDR2 is SVGAGI in the germline V gene. This CDR3 has 14 amino acids. Deletions cut 5 bases from V and 6 bases from J, with 15 bases between. The CDR3 DNA sequence: TGTGCCAGCAGTCAGGGGAACCTCCCGGATACGCAGTATTTT. The encoded protein is CASSQGNLPDTQYF.

The sample holds a few counts of this clonotype. V is TRBV5-4 and J is TRBJ1-1, with TRBD1 identical over 8 bases. Trimming cost V 1 base and J 2 bases; bases outside gene matches: 7. This CDR3 is 16 amino acids long. Germline assignment: CDR1 SGHNT and CDR2 YYREEE (reference sequence). CDR3 bases: TGTGCCAGCAGCTTGCGGCTCAGGGGGCTCAACACTGAAGCTTTCTTT. Residues: CASSLRLRGLNTEAFF. Full variable domain (remainder filled in from reference TRBV5-4 and TRBJ1-1): ETGVTQSPTHLIKTRGQQVTLRCSSQSGHNTVSWYQQALGQGPQFIFQYYREEENGRGNFPPRFSGLQFPNYSSELNVNALELDDSALYLCASSLRLRGLNTEAFFGQGTRLTVV.

This clonotype came up a few times. The rearrangement joins TRBV5-4 to TRBJ2-5; tentatively, D is TRBD1 or TRBD2 (6 bases each). The germline gives CDR1 SGHNT, CDR2 YYREEE (reference sequence). The CDR3 totals 15 residues. V was cut by 3 bases and J by 0 bases, with 12 bases left in between. CDR3 DNA sequence: TGTGCCAGCAGCTACGGGGGACACTACCAAGAGACCCAGTACTTC. It translates to CASSYGGHYQETQYF.

The chain combines TRBV12-3 or TRBV12-4 with TRBJ2-6; weak D call: TRBD1 (6 bases). Trimming removed 6 bases at V and 4 bases at J, with 10 bases between. This CDR3 region has 14 residues. The CDR3 protein is CASRDRIGANVLTF. As DNA, the CDR3 is TGTGCCAGCAGAGACAGGATAGGGGCCAACGTCCTGACTTTC.

This clonotype was counted ten times or more. The chain has TRBV28 and TRBJ2-1; D unresolved. The length of the CDR3 is 14 residues. V lost 3 bases to trimming and J lost 5 bases, with 11 bases between them. CDR1 is MDHEN, CDR2 SYDVKM, per germline. The CDR3 DNA sequence: TGTGCCAGCAGTTTCCCAGAGCGCAACAATGAGCAGTTCTTC. It specifies CASSFPERNNEQFF.

This clonotype was counted only a few times. The V call is TRBV6-2 or TRBV6-3, the J call TRBJ2-5; 7 bases are shared with TRBD1. This CDR3 is built from 14 residues. The trim removed 5 bases at V and 5 bases at J, leaving 8 bases unmatched. CDR1 is MNHEY, CDR2 SVGEGT, per germline. The CDR3 loop reads CASSHGTAGETQYF. The DNA of the CDR3 is TGTGCCAGCAGTCACGGGACAGCAGGCGAGACCCAGTACTTC.

The chain employs TRBV4-2 and TRBJ1-5; maybe TRBD1 (5 bases). Germline-derived CDR1 and CDR2 are LGHNA and YNFKEQ. Trimming took 2 bases from V and 4 from J, leaving 18 bases between them. There are 17 residues in the CDR3. CDR3 in amino acids: CASSQTGTPNLNQPQHF. As DNA, the CDR3 is TGTGCCAGCAGCCAAACCGGGACGCCCAACCTGAATCAGCCCCAGCATTTT.

V usage is TRBV10-3 and J usage is TRBJ2-7; 7 positions match TRBD2. This CDR3 is 13 amino acids long. The V segment lost 7 bases and the J segment 3 bases; nucleotides outside the gene matches: 6. The germline gives CDR1 ENHRY, CDR2 SYGVKD. The CDR3 region has the DNA TGTGCCATCACGGGCGGGGGAGACTACGAGCAGTACTTC. Its translation is CAITGGGDYEQYF.

The rearrangement links TRBV20-1 to TRBJ2-1; D perhaps matches TRBD2 (7 bases). CDR1 and CDR2 from the germline V gene are DFQATT and SNEGSKA (reference sequence). The CDR3 runs to 15 residues. The V gene lost 3 bases and the J gene lost 9 bases, with 21 bases spanning the gap. CDR3 region: CSARPRLGGRGEQFF. As DNA, the CDR3 is TGCAGTGCTAGGCCCCGCTTGGGGGGGCGGGGTGAGCAGTTCTTC.

The sample holds a few counts of this clonotype. The CDR3 spells CASSPHQGWETQYF. The DNA of the CDR3 is TGTGCCAGCAGTCCACACCAGGGATGGGAGACCCAGTACTTC. The rearrangement uses TRBV12-3 or TRBV12-4 and TRBJ2-5, with D tentatively TRBD1 (5 bases). The CDR3 runs 14 residues. The germline V and J ends were trimmed by 5 bases and 5 bases, with 15 bases remaining between them.

The gene calls are TRBV12-3 or TRBV12-4 and TRBJ1-2, with D perhaps TRBD1 (5 bases). The CDR3 covers 12 residues. The germline V and J ends were trimmed by 6 bases and 8 bases, with 13 bases remaining between them. This chain's CDR3 is CASSSRANGYTF. The DNA for the CDR3 is TGTGCCAGCAGCAGCAGGGCTAACGGCTACACCTTC.

This clonotype was detected a few times. The chain uses TRBV12-3 or TRBV12-4 and TRBJ2-5; D gene unclear. This CDR3 spans 11 amino acids. The V end lost 8 bases, the J end lost 2 bases, and 6 bases lay between the germline ends. CDR3 in DNA: TGTGCCAGCGGGAAACAAGAGACCCAGTACTTC. This encodes CASGKQETQYF.

The genes are TRBV18 and TRBJ2-2; D gene unclear. The V end lost 3 bases, the J end lost 4 bases, and 12 bases lay between the germline ends. Per the germline V gene, CDR1 is KGHSH and CDR2 is LQKENI. The CDR3 has 15 residues. The CDR3: CASSPPVRGTGELFF. In DNA, the CDR3 is TGTGCCAGCTCACCTCCAGTCAGAGGCACCGGGGAGCTGTTTTTT.

This clonotype was detected many times. The chain links TRBV5-6 to TRBJ1-5; D gene ambiguous. Trimming removed 3 bases from V and 7 bases from J, with 11 bases in between. Looked up from germline, CDR1 is SGHDT and CDR2 is YYEEEE. The CDR3 has 13 amino acids. In DNA, the CDR3 is TGTGCCAGCAGCTCGAAAGACTACCAGCCCCAGCATTTT. This codes for CASSSKDYQPQHF.

This chain links TRBV10-3 with TRBJ2-3; possibly TRBD2 for D (5 bases). This CDR3 is 12 amino acids long. Germline CDR1 is ENHRY and CDR2 is SYGVKD. V lost 5 bases and J 6 bases, leaving 9 bases between the germline ends. The CDR3 region has the DNA TGTGCCATCAGTTCTTTAGCGGATACGCAGTATTTT. Translation: CAISSLADTQYF.

This clonotype was seen only a few times. The chain is built from TRBV19 and TRBJ2-1; TRBD2 matches 7 bases. Germline V gives CDR1 LNHDA, CDR2 SQIVND (reference sequence). This CDR3 is built from 14 residues. V shed 6 bases, J shed 5 bases, and the junction held 7 bases outside the gene matches. The CDR3 protein is CASRRTRTNNEQFF. DNA for the CDR3: TGTGCCAGTAGGCGGACTAGGACCAACAATGAGCAGTTCTTC. Using reference TRBV19 and TRBJ2-1 for the parts outside the CDR3, the full variable domain is DGGITQSPKYLFRKEGQNVTLSCEQNLNHDAMYWYRQDPGQGLRLIYYSQIVNDFQKGDIAEGYSVSREKKESFPLTVTSAQKNPTAFYLCASRRTRTNNEQFFGPGTRLTVL.